These 26 T cell receptor beta chains originate from one sample sequenced in a study of T cells in Graves' hyperthyroidism and ophthalmopathy. The CDR3 regions of TCR beta were amplified from RNA transcripts. The HTBI primer set served for first-round RT-PCR of the TCR CDR3. From the multiplex PCR reads, TCRdb called clonotypes with MiXCR, one entry per CDR3 protein. Of 350,000 to 500,000 distinct CDR3 sequences in the sample, roughly 13% were seen once. Sequenced: blood. These receptors were collected from a woman between 18 and 29 years old with Graves' hyperthyroidism.

This clonotype was counted at least ten times. The chain couples TRBV7-6 to TRBJ2-3; D might be TRBD1 or TRBD2, each matching 6 bases. Trimming left V 1 base short and J 2 bases short, with 10 bases between. CDR1 is SGHVS and CDR2 is FNYEAQ in the germline V gene. The CDR3 runs to 15 residues. The DNA of the CDR3 is TGTGCCAGCAGCTTAGGAGGGGGGTACACAGATACGCAGTATTTT. Its protein is CASSLGGGYTDTQYF.

The chain joins TRBV29-1 to TRBJ1-1, with TRBD1 as a possible D gene (5 bases). V was cut by 5 bases and J by 7 bases, with 11 bases left in between. The germline V gene encodes CDR1 SQVTM and CDR2 ANQGSEA. The CDR3 length is 11 residues. Written as DNA, the CDR3 is TGCAGCGTTAAACAGGTTGGTGAAGCTTTCTTT. Its protein is CSVKQVGEAFF.

V usage is TRBV2 and J usage is TRBJ1-1, with D possibly matching TRBD1 (6 bases). The CDR3 is made up of 15 amino acids. Germline CDR1 reads SNHLY; CDR2 reads FYNNEI. The V end was cut by 0 bases, the J end by 7 bases, with 15 bases between. CDR3 sequence reads: CASSEANRDYGEAFF. The CDR3 DNA is TGTGCCAGCAGTGAAGCCAACAGGGACTATGGTGAAGCTTTCTTT.

There are many counts of this clonotype. The rearrangement uses TRBV28 and TRBJ2-3; D is possibly TRBD2 (6 bases). Germline assignment: CDR1 MDHEN and CDR2 SYDVKM. CDR3 length: 13 amino acids. The germline V and J ends were trimmed by 10 bases and 1 base, with 12 bases remaining between them. This CDR3 is CAITDYRTDTQYF. The CDR3, as DNA: TGTGCCATCACGGACTACCGCACAGATACGCAGTATTTT. The full variable domain, with the rest looked up from reference TRBV28 and TRBJ2-3, is DVKVTQSSRYLVKRTGEKVFLECVQDMDHENMFWYRQDPGLGLRLIYFSYDVKMKEKGDIPEGYSVSREKKERFSLILESASTNQTSMYLCAITDYRTDTQYFGPGTRLTVL.

This clonotype was seen repeatedly, ten times or more. The CDR3 bases are TGTGCCAGCAGTATTCAGGGGGGGGAAGAGACCCAGTACTTC. Its protein is CASSIQGGEETQYF. The V and J genes are TRBV28 and TRBJ2-5, with D possibly called TRBD1 or TRBD2 (7 bases each). V dropped 5 bases and J dropped 3 bases, with 13 bases sitting between them. The germline gives CDR1 MDHEN, CDR2 SYDVKM. This CDR3 region has 14 residues.

A few counts support this clonotype. The genes are TRBV19 and TRBJ2-7; 9 bases agree with TRBD2. V lost 3 bases and J lost 3; bases outside the gene matches: 3. The germline V gene has CDR1 LNHDA and CDR2 SQIVND (reference sequence). The CDR3 length is 14 residues. For the CDR3, the DNA is TGTGCCAGTAGTATCGAGACTAGCGGCTACGAGCAGTACTTC. Translation gives CASSIETSGYEQYF.

The chain is built from TRBV28 and TRBJ2-2; D tentatively fits TRBD1 or TRBD2 (5 bases each). V dropped 6 bases and J dropped 2 bases, with 16 bases sitting between them. This CDR3 spans 16 amino acids. Germline CDR1 MDHEN, CDR2 SYDVKM. CDR3: CASSLSGTPNTGELFF. The CDR3 region has the DNA TGTGCCAGCAGCCTATCCGGGACCCCCAACACCGGGGAGCTGTTTTTT.

This clonotype came up a few times. This chain connects TRBV27 to TRBJ1-1; D unresolved. Trimming shortened V by 3 bases and J by 4 bases, and 9 bases separated the two germline ends. This CDR3 spans 13 amino acids. Germline V lookup: CDR1 MNHEY, CDR2 SMNVEV (reference sequence). Here the CDR3 reads CASSFLKSTEAFF. The CDR3 DNA sequence: TGTGCCAGCAGTTTCCTTAAGAGCACTGAAGCTTTCTTT.

The chain couples TRBV9 to TRBJ2-1; 8 bases match TRBD2. The CDR3 extends over 16 amino acids. V lost 4 bases to trimming and J lost 2 bases; unmatched junction nucleotides: 8. Per the germline V gene, CDR1 is SGDLS and CDR2 is YYNGEE. The CDR3 DNA reads as TGTGCCAGCAGCCCCCGGGGGGGAAGCGCCTACAATGAGCAGTTCTTC. This translates into CASSPRGGSAYNEQFF.

This clonotype was counted only a few times. The V gene is TRBV3-1, the J gene TRBJ1-5, with D maybe TRBD1 (6 bases). The CDR3 loop spans 17 amino acids. CDR1 is LGHDT, CDR2 YNNKEL, per germline (reference sequence). Trimming took 1 base from V and 0 from J, leaving 13 bases between them. DNA of the CDR3: TGTGCCAGCAGCCAAGGCTTGGGGGGCTATAGCAATCAGCCCCAGCATTTT. The encoded protein is CASSQGLGGYSNQPQHF.

This clonotype was detected many times. The chain joins TRBV28 to TRBJ2-5, with 7 bases identical to TRBD1. The CDR3 length is 13 residues. CDR1 is MDHEN, CDR2 SYDVKM, per germline. The J segment lost 5 bases and the V segment lost 7 bases, leaving 7 bases of the junction unmatched. The CDR3 DNA sequence: TGTGCCAGCAAGAACAGGGGTTTGGAGACCCAGTACTTC. Amino acid sequence: CASKNRGLETQYF.

This clonotype was seen many times. The rearrangement joins TRBV24-1 to TRBJ2-7, with D possibly being TRBD2 (6 bases). CDR3 size: 13 residues. V dropped 2 bases and J dropped 5 bases, with 9 bases sitting between them. From germline, CDR1 is KGHDR and CDR2 SFDVKD. The DNA for the CDR3 is TGTGCCACCAGTGATTCAGGGAGGAACGAGCAGTACTTC. Protein: CATSDSGRNEQYF.

This clonotype was counted once. This rearrangement joins TRBV6-1 to TRBJ2-3; D is uncertain. The germline V gene encodes CDR1 MNHNS and CDR2 SASEGT. V was trimmed by 6 bases and J by 4 bases, leaving 11 bases between them. The CDR3 contains 13 residues. CDR3 in amino acids: CASRVVVPDTQYF. CDR3 DNA sequence: TGTGCCAGCAGAGTCGTGGTCCCAGATACGCAGTATTTT.

This clonotype was detected many times. V gene TRBV12-3 or TRBV12-4 combines with J gene TRBJ2-5; 7 bases are shared with TRBD1. The CDR3 has 13 residues. The ends lost 7 bases at V and 2 bases at J; junction bases unmatched: 4. The CDR3 region has the DNA TGTGCCAGCACCGGGACAGATCAAGAGACCCAGTACTTC. It is translated as CASTGTDQETQYF.

This clonotype appeared many times. The chain has TRBV5-1 and TRBJ2-1; a weak D match, TRBD2 (5 bases). The V gene's germline CDR1 is SGHRS and CDR2 YFSETQ. V lost 4 bases and J 8 bases, leaving 13 bases between the germline ends. There are 13 residues in the CDR3. CDR3 sequence: CASSPTRAHEQFF. The CDR3 DNA sequence: TGCGCCAGCAGCCCCACTAGGGCCCATGAGCAGTTCTTC.

This clonotype was detected ten times or more. The V gene is TRBV6-1, the J gene TRBJ2-5, with D unclear. The length of the CDR3 is 14 residues. V was cut by 8 bases and J by 5 bases, with 18 bases left in between. Germline CDR1 MNHNS, CDR2 SASEGT. The CDR3 region has the DNA TGTGCCAGCCGGACCTATCTAGTGGGCGAGACCCAGTACTTC. As protein: CASRTYLVGETQYF.

This clonotype has more than one count but fewer than ten. This chain links TRBV27 with TRBJ1-4, with D unresolved. This CDR3 region has 15 residues. The ends were cut back, 1 base at V and 4 bases at J, with 10 bases in the middle. The V gene's germline CDR1 is MNHEY and CDR2 SMNVEV (reference sequence). CDR3 sequence: CASSLYSAFNEKLFF. The CDR3, as DNA: TGTGCCAGCAGTTTATACAGTGCCTTTAATGAAAAACTGTTTTTT.

Ten or more counts support this clonotype. The junction shows a germline mismatch at one end, possibly a read error. The rearrangement links TRBV18 to TRBJ2-5; possibly TRBD1 or TRBD2 for D (5 bases each). CDR3 length: 14 residues. Germline CDR1 is KGHSH and CDR2 is LQKENI. CDR3 residues: CASSPPGPRETQYF. The CDR3 region has the DNA TGTGCCAGCTCCCCACCGGGACCTAGGGAGACCCAGTACTTC.

This clonotype occurred a few times. This may be a read error, as it is one base from a much larger clone. The rearrangement links TRBV12-3 or TRBV12-4 to TRBJ1-1; D unclear. V dropped 3 bases and J dropped 5 bases, with 13 bases sitting between them. The length of the CDR3 is 14 residues. This chain's CDR3 is CASSLTGRATEAFF. CDR3 DNA: TGTGCCAGCAGTTTGACGGGAAGGGCGACTGAAGCTTTCTTT.

In its sample, this clonotype was seen a few times. The chain recombines TRBV4-1 with TRBJ2-7, with TRBD1 matching 7 bases. After removal of 2 bases from V and 7 bases from J, the junction contained 11 bases not matched to a gene. This CDR3 is 15 amino acids long. Germline V gives CDR1 MGHRA, CDR2 YSYEKL. Written as DNA, the CDR3 is TGCGCCAGCAGCCAAACTAATACAGGGGTTCGGGAGCAGTACTTC. It yields the protein CASSQTNTGVREQYF.

Only a few counts were recorded for this clonotype. This chain joins TRBV9 and TRBJ2-6, with a weak D call TRBD1 (6 bases). The V and J ends lost 3 bases and 0 bases respectively, with 13 bases between them. CDR1 SGDLS and CDR2 YYNGEE come from the germline V gene. The CDR3 spans 17 residues. CDR3 amino acids: CASSGRQASSGANVLTF. The CDR3 DNA reads as TGTGCCAGCAGCGGTCGACAGGCTAGCTCTGGGGCCAACGTCCTGACTTTC.

The rearrangement links TRBV7-8 to TRBJ2-5, with D hard to call. The CDR3 contains 15 residues. With 1 base removed from V and 3 bases from J, the gap between germline ends came to 12 bases. Germline-derived CDR1 and CDR2 are SGHVS and FQNEAQ. The CDR3 coding sequence is TGTGCCAGCAGCTTAGTAGGGCCCCCCAAAGAGACCCAGTACTTC. Its translation is CASSLVGPPKETQYF. The full variable domain, its missing parts supplied by reference TRBV7-8 and TRBJ2-5, is GAGVSQSPRYKVAKRGQDVALRCDPISGHVSLFWYQQALGQGPEFLTYFQNEAQLDKSGLPSDRFFAERPEGSVSTLKIQRTQQEDSAVYLCASSLVGPPKETQYFGPGTRLLVL.

This chain links TRBV9 with TRBJ2-1; possibly TRBD1 for D (6 bases). Trimming cost V 0 bases and J 5 bases, with 18 bases left between them. Germline V gives CDR1 SGDLS, CDR2 YYNGEE. CDR3 length: 17 residues. The CDR3 spells CASSVGLRGSLDNEQFF. In DNA, the CDR3 is TGTGCCAGCAGCGTAGGATTAAGGGGGAGTCTCGACAATGAGCAGTTCTTC. The full variable domain, completed using reference TRBV9 and TRBJ2-1, is DSGVTQTPKHLITATGQRVTLRCSPRSGDLSVYWYQQSLDQGLQFLIQYYNGEERAKGNILERFSAQQFPDLHSELNLSSLELGDSALYFCASSVGLRGSLDNEQFFGPGTRLTVL.

This clonotype has at least ten counts. V and J are TRBV28 and TRBJ2-7; maybe TRBD2 (5 bases). Trimming shortened V by 6 bases and J by 1 base, and 13 bases separated the two germline ends. Germline CDR1 and CDR2: MDHEN and SYDVKM. This CDR3 region has 14 residues. The CDR3 spells CASSTERGSYEQYF. The CDR3 coding sequence is TGTGCCAGCAGCACGGAAAGAGGGTCCTACGAGCAGTACTTC. The full variable domain, in which reference TRBV28 and TRBJ2-7 provide the parts outside the CDR3, is DVKVTQSSRYLVKRTGEKVFLECVQDMDHENMFWYRQDPGLGLRLIYFSYDVKMKEKGDIPEGYSVSREKKERFSLILESASTNQTSMYLCASSTERGSYEQYFGPGTRLTVT.

Many counts were recorded for this clonotype. The rearrangement joins TRBV12-3 or TRBV12-4 to TRBJ2-1; 8 nucleotides agree with TRBD2. The CDR3 consists of 14 residues. J was trimmed by 13 bases and V by 7 bases; bases with no gene match: 15. CDR3 nucleotides: TGTGCCAGCACCAAACCTCCCACTAGCGGCCCACAGTTCTTC. Translated, it gives CASTKPPTSGPQFF.

This clonotype was observed at least ten times. The J gene is TRBJ1-4, the V gene TRBV9; 9 bases fit TRBD1. The CDR3 extends over 14 amino acids. V lost 0 bases, J lost 7 bases, and 1 base stayed unmatched. In germline, CDR1 is SGDLS, CDR2 YYNGEE. The CDR3 DNA sequence: TGTGCCAGCAGCGTAGAGACAGGGGGTGAAAAACTGTTTTTT. This translates into CASSVETGGEKLFF.